This T cell receptor (beta chain) was obtained from a study of control samples from healthy donors and cancer patients (dated by TCRdb to the early 2020s). On this clone itself: Its antigen is currently not known. No base quality values were provided; no much bigger clone lies one nucleotide off.

V has 6 bases trimmed and J has 0 bases trimmed; junction bases matching no gene number 6. The CDR3 covers 16 residues, taking in both the cysteine and the phenylalanine. The entry retains the CDR3 DNA only, 48 bases that are in frame from base 1. Per the germline V gene, KGHSH is the CDR1 and LQKENI is the CDR2. Library preparation was by the immunoSEQ multiplex PCR assay. TCRdb took this table from immuneACCESS and kept in-frame rearrangements with V and J called. Such tables lack part of the clones; where checked against another copy, unresolved V genes explain under half of the gap, and the rest is unexplained. The sample contains 98,000 or so clones, about 79% of them found a single time. 10% of the sample comes from the top ten.

The sequence is built from TRBV18 and TRBJ1-4, and TRBD1 matches 8 of the central bases. The sequenced sample was blood. This clonotype originated in a woman under 40 in good health. The CDR3 amino acid sequence is: CASSLQQGATNEKLFF. Read as DNA, the sequence is TGTGCCAGCTCGCTTCAACAGGGGGCAACTAATGAAAAACTGTTTTTT.